This TCR beta chain was recorded in a study of blood T cell repertoires in COVID-19. Turning to the study itself: Samples came from the United States, Italy and Spain, spanning acute and convalescent COVID-19. T cells, B-cell-depleted T cells, or PBMCs provided the cDNA or gDNA that served as material.

This CDR3 region has 15 residues. Germline assignment: CDR1 SGHVS and CDR2 FQNEAQ. The V and J ends lost 5 bases and 9 bases respectively, with 17 bases between them. Per the study methods: The assay estimated nucleated cells by amplifying reference gene primers. The assay was immunoSEQ multiplex PCR, and TCRdb's table has in-frame clones only and misses some. V, J and clone size are those of that table, while D and trimming were read from the DNA. Here the sample spans approximately 190,000 clones, around nine tenths being singletons. The source of this sequence is a man aged 35 to 55 with active or convalescent COVID-19. Material: peripheral blood. The chain is built from TRBV7-8 and TRBJ1-6; D possibly corresponds to TRBD1 (5 bases). The CDR3 loop reads CASSPGSPGGSPLHF. The CDR3 DNA sequence: TGTGCCAGCAGCCCTGGTAGCCCCGGGGGTTCACCCCTCCACTTT.